This T cell receptor (beta chain) was identified during a study of OX40 agonist ivuxolimab in advanced cancers. Across the whole study: Patient treatment consisted of intravenous ivuxolimab administration every 2 weeks at 0.01 to 10 mg/kg. Patients enrolled in dose escalation were diagnosed with hepatocellular carcinoma, melanoma, renal cell or head and neck cancer. Earlier treatment with anti-PD-1, anti-PD-L1 or anti-CTLA-4 was permitted, and around 43% had received some.

Generated by immunoSEQ multiplex PCR, the TCRdb table keeps only in-frame clones and is missing some. The sample has more than 100,000 clones; just over 90% are singletons. Germline CDR1 MNHNS, CDR2 SASEGT. Losses at the gene ends were 7 bases for V and 4 bases for J; bases not matched to a gene: 7. The CDR3 contains 14 residues. The source was CD4+ or CD8+ T cells sorted from blood, collected in a trial of the OX40 agonist ivuxolimab. The source of this sequence is an adult with an advanced solid tumor such as melanoma, head and neck, liver or kidney cancer. This chain uses TRBV6-1 with TRBJ2-5, with 9 bases lining up with TRBD2. In DNA, the CDR3 is TGTGCCAGCAAACTCCTAGCGGGAAGAGAGACCCAGTACTTC. It yields the protein CASKLLAGRETQYF.